Shown below are 4 T cell receptor beta chains from a single sample sequenced in a study of T cells in localized non-small cell lung cancer. Sequenced by immunoSEQ multiplex PCR; TCRdb stores in-frame clones only, minus some. The sample holds roughly 2,500 clones, around 33% seen once. The material was normal lung tissue next to the tumor, obtained before any cancer treatment. The receptors stem from a male donor older than 55 with stage I lung adenocarcinoma.

The gene calls are TRBV15 and TRBJ2-7, with D unclear. V lost 0 bases, J lost 3 bases, and 12 bases lay in between. CDR1 LNHNV and CDR2 YYDKDF come from the germline V gene (reference sequence). CDR3 length: 15 amino acids. The DNA for the CDR3 is TGTGCCACCAGCAGAGATAAAGGGCAGGACTACGAGCAGTACTTC. Protein: CATSRDKGQDYEQYF.

This clone is categorized as medium-sized. This chain uses TRBV6-8 with TRBJ1-5; D is unclear. V was cut by 3 bases and J by 5 bases, with 11 bases left in between. CDR1 is MNHGY, CDR2 SAAAGT, per germline. The CDR3 is 14 amino acids. CDR3 nucleotides: TGTGCCAGCAGTTATGGACTGCACCATCAGCCCCAGCATTTT. It yields the protein CASSYGLHHQPQHF.

The chain is built from TRBV19 and TRBJ1-1; D remains ambiguous. The CDR3 length is 11 residues. Trimming shortened V by 8 bases and J by 7 bases, and 11 bases separated the two germline ends. CDR1 is LNHDA and CDR2 is SQIVND in the germline V gene (reference sequence). CDR3 region: CASLGLFEAFF. The CDR3 bases are TGTGCCAGTCTTGGACTGTTTGAAGCTTTCTTT.

V and J are TRBV19 and TRBJ1-1; TRBD1 agrees at 11 bases. The CDR3 spans 16 residues. Germline CDR1 and CDR2: LNHDA and SQIVND (reference sequence). The trim removed 3 bases at V and 6 bases at J, leaving 9 bases unmatched. The CDR3 nucleotides read TGTGCCAGTAGTATTTTTTTGGGACAGGGGGTACCTGAAGCTTTCTTT. This encodes CASSIFLGQGVPEAFF.